This TCR beta chain was observed in a study of shared clonotypes between healthy human individuals. Sequenced by immunoSEQ multiplex PCR; TCRdb stores in-frame clones only, minus some. The data show about 1.5 million clones, nearly 99% seen once. There were only Caucasian adults among the donors, and all lived in Nashville, Tennessee. Trimming cost V 2 bases and J 3 bases, with 14 bases left between them. The length of the CDR3 is 15 residues. Germline V gene lookup returns CDR1 SGHRS and CDR2 YFSETQ. This TCR was sampled from a man aged 30 to 45 in good health. The sequenced sample was naive CD4+ T cells sorted from blood. The subset here: CD45RA+ positively selected. This sequence joins TRBV5-1 and TRBJ2-5; D could derive from TRBD1 or TRBD2 (5 bases each). The CDR3 coding sequence is TGCGCCAGCAGCTTTGGGGGAGCGGAAAAAGAGACCCAGTACTTC. It codes for CASSFGGAEKETQYF.